The clone carrying this TCR beta chain was recorded at least ten times. What it binds is unknown. This sample's time point: newly diagnosed GD, antithyroid drugs for less than 3 months. Extracted RNA from PBMCs served as the source of the TCR library. With 1 base removed from V and 7 bases from J, the gap between germline ends came to 17 bases. Germline V gene data show CDR1 as SEHNR and CDR2 as FQNEAQ (reference sequence). The CDR3 runs 16 residues. The data were taken from a study of regulatory T cells in long-lasting Graves disease. Study results and limitations: Under persistent disease, TRBV28, TRBJ1-2 and TRBJ2-5 were used preferentially.

Arm-PCR of CDR3 regions with iRepertoire HTBI primers generated TCR beta libraries. TCRdb re-called the multiplex PCR reads with MiXCR, one entry per CDR3 protein. The data contain approximately 390,000 distinct CDR3 sequences, around 15% of them singletons. The same specimen was also included in a second study, on T cells in Graves' hyperthyroidism and ophthalmopathy. From that paper: Patients counted as stable if ophthalmopathy did not develop within 18 months.

This sequence originates from a woman aged 18-35 years with Graves disease. The J gene is TRBJ2-1, the V gene TRBV7-9; weak D call: TRBD2 (5 bases). The sample in question was peripheral blood mononuclear cells (PBMCs), obtained at new diagnosis, from a patient treated with antithyroid drugs. The CDR3 here is CASSLVWTATQNEQFF. CDR3 bases: TGTGCCAGCAGCTTAGTGTGGACTGCAACACAAAATGAGCAGTTCTTC.